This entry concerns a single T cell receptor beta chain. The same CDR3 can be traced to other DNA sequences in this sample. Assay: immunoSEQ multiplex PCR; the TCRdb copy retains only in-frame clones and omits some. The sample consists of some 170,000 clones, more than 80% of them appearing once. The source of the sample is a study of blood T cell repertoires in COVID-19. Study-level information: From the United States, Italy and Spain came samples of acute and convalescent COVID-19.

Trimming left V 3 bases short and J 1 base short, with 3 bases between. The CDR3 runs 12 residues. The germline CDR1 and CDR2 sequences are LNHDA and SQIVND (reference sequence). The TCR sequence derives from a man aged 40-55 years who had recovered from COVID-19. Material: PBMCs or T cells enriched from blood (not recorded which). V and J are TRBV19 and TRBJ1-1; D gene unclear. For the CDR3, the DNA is TGTGCCAGTAGTATTCGGAACACTGAAGCTTTCTTT. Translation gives CASSIRNTEAFF.